A single sample is the source of the 5 T cell receptor beta chains below, sequenced in a study of cytomegalovirus exposure and HLA in healthy donors. The primer mix had 60 Vbeta and 13 Jbeta primers. Profiling relied on immunoSEQ multiplex PCR, and the TCRdb table lists in-frame clones only, not all of them. The sample has some 190,000 clones; about 86% are singletons. The material sequenced was PBMCs. These receptors all come from a woman aged 30 to 39 in good health and CMV-seronegative.

This chain uses TRBV5-6 with TRBJ2-3, with unresolved D. The CDR3 spans 14 residues. Trimming pared 7 bases from V and 4 bases from J, leaving 16 bases between. Germline V lookup: CDR1 SGHDT, CDR2 YYEEEE. The CDR3 sequence: CASVPRALSDTQYF. DNA for the CDR3: TGTGCCAGCGTCCCAAGAGCGCTGTCAGATACGCAGTATTTT.

CDR3 DNA: TGTGCCAGCAGCTTGGTGGGCAGAACCTACGAGCAGTACTTC. Protein product: CASSLVGRTYEQYF. This chain joins TRBV5-6 and TRBJ2-7, with unresolved D. Germline-derived CDR1 and CDR2 are SGHDT and YYEEEE. The ends were cut back, 0 bases at V and 2 bases at J, with 9 bases in the middle. The CDR3 is 14 residues long.

The chain joins TRBV29-1 to TRBJ2-1; D uncertain. The V gene's germline CDR1 is SQVTM and CDR2 ANQGSEA. V dropped 4 bases and J dropped 0 bases, with 7 bases sitting between them. The CDR3 loop spans 13 amino acids. The CDR3 region is CSVVARSYNEQFF. In DNA form, the CDR3 reads TGCAGCGTTGTGGCCCGCTCCTACAATGAGCAGTTCTTC.

The V and J genes are TRBV9 and TRBJ2-3; D may be TRBD2 (6 bases). The germline V gene has CDR1 SGDLS and CDR2 YYNGEE. The CDR3 has 14 residues. Trimming removed 2 bases at V and 4 bases at J, with 11 bases between. Written as DNA, the CDR3 is TGTGCCAGCAGCGTCTTTGGGGAGGCAGATACGCAGTATTTT. This translates into CASSVFGEADTQYF.

The chain has TRBV5-4 and TRBJ2-1; 7 positions agree with TRBD2. There are 14 residues in the CDR3. V was clipped by 3 bases and J by 7 bases; unmatched bases: 7. The germline V gene encodes CDR1 SGHNT and CDR2 YYREEE (reference sequence). The CDR3 sequence: CASSSRGEWNEQFF. CDR3 nucleotides: TGTGCCAGCAGCTCACGGGGGGAGTGGAATGAGCAGTTCTTC.